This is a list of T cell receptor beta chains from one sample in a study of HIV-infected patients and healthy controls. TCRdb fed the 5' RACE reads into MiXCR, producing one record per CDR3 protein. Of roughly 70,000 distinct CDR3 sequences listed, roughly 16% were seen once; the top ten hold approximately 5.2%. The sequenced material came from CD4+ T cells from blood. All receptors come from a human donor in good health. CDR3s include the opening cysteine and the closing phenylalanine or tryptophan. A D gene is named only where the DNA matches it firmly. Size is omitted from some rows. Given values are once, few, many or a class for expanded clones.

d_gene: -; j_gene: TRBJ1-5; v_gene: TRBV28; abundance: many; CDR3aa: CASRNSRQPQHF; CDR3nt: TGTGCCAGCAGAAATTCAAGGCAGCCCCAGCATTTT
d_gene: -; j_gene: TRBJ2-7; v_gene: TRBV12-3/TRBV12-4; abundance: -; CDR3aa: CASRDQSYEQYF; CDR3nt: TGTGCCAGCAGAGATCAGTCCTACGAGCAGTACTTC
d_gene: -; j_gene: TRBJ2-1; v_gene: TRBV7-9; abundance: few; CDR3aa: CASSRQVHEQFF; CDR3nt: TGTGCCAGCAGCCGACAGGTTCATGAGCAGTTCTTC
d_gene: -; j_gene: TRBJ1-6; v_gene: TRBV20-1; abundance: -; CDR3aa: CSAREVQSYNSPLHF; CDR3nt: TGCAGTGCTAGAGAGGTGCAGTCATATAATTCACCCCTCCACTTT
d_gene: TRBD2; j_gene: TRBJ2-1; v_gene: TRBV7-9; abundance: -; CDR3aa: CASSTGTSFYNEQFF; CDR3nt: TGTGCCAGCAGCACTGGGACTAGTTTTTACAATGAGCAGTTCTTC
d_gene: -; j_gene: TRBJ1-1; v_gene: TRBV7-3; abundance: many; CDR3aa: CASSSGENTEAFF; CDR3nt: TGTGCCAGCAGCTCAGGGGAGAACACTGAAGCTTTCTTT
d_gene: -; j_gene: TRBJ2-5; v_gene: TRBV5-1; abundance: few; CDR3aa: CASSPGGSRQETQYF; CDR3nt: TGCGCCAGCAGCCCCGGGGGATCCCGACAAGAGACCCAGTACTTC
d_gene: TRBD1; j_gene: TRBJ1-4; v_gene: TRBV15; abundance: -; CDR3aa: CATGRGDRAYATNEKLFF; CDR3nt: TGTGCCACCGGCAGGGGAGACAGGGCGTATGCAACTAATGAAAAACTGTTTTTT
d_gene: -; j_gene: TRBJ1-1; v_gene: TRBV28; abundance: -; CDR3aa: CASSLDGSQRGAFF; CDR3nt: TGTGCCAGCAGTTTGGACGGAAGCCAGCGGGGAGCTTTCTTT
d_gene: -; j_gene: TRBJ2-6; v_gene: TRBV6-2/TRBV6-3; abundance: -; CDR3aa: CASSLVANVLTF; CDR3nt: TGTGCCAGCAGCCTAGTGGCCAACGTCCTGACTTTC
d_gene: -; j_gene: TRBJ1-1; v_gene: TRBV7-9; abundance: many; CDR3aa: CASSLSTGRGLNTEAFF; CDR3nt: TGTGCCAGCAGCTTATCTACAGGGAGAGGGCTGAACACTGAAGCTTTCTTT
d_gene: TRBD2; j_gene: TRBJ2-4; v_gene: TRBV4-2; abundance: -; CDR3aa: CASSQAIPGLAGAKIAKNIQYF; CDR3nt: TGTGCCAGCAGCCAAGCTATCCCAGGACTAGCGGGAGCGAAGATAGCCAAAAACATTCAGTACTTC
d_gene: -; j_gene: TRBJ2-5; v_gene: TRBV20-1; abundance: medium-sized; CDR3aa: CSASQSSQETQYF; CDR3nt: TGCAGTGCTAGTCAATCCAGCCAAGAGACCCAGTACTTC
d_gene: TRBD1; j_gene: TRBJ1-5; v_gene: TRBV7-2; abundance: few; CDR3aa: CASSLTTGLNQPQHF; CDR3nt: TGTGCCAGCAGCTTGACGACAGGGTTGAATCAGCCCCAGCATTTT
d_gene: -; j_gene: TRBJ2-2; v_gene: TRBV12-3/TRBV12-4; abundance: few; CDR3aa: CASSPRGAANTGELFF; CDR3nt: TGTGCCAGCAGCCCCAGGGGAGCCGCGAACACCGGGGAGCTGTTTTTT
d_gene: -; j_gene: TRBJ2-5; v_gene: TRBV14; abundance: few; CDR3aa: CASSQGPSSQYF; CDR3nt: TGTGCCAGCAGCCAAGGACCGAGTAGCCAGTACTTC
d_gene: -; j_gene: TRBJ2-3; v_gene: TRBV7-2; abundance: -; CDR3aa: CASSSPSSTDTQYF; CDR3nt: TGTGCCAGCAGCTCCCCCAGCAGCACAGATACGCAGTATTTT
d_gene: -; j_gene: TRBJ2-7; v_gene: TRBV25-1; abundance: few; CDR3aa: CASSRALGYYEQYF; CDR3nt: TGTGCCAGCAGCCGGGCCCTGGGGTACTACGAGCAGTACTTC
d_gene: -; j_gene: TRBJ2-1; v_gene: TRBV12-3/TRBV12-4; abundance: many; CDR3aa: CASSLVQNSEQFF; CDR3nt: TGTGCCAGCAGTTTGGTCCAGAACAGTGAGCAGTTCTTC
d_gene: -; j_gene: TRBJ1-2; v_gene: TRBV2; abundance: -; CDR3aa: CASSAGGANYGYTF; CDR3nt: TGTGCCAGCAGTGCCGGAGGGGCGAACTATGGCTACACCTTC
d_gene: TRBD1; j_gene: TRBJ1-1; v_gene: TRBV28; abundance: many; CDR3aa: CASSTIRGRNEAFF; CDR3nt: TGTGCCAGCAGTACAATCAGGGGGAGGAATGAAGCTTTCTTT
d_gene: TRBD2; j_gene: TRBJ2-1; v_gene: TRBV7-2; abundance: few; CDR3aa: CASSPQGLGVSNEQFF; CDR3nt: TGTGCCAGCAGCCCACAGGGACTAGGTGTCTCCAATGAGCAGTTCTTC
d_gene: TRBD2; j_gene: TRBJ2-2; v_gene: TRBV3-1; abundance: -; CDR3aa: CASSQVFSGRAGELFF; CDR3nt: TGTGCCAGCAGCCAAGTTTTTAGCGGGAGAGCCGGGGAGCTGTTTTTT
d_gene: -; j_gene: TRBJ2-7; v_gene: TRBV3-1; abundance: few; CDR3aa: CASSSTLVVRGYEQYF; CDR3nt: TGTGCCAGCAGCAGCACTCTGGTAGTTCGCGGCTACGAGCAGTACTTC
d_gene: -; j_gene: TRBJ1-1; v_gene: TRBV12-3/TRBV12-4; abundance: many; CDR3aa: CASSWGASNTEAFF; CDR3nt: TGTGCCAGCAGTTGGGGGGCCTCGAACACTGAAGCTTTCTTT
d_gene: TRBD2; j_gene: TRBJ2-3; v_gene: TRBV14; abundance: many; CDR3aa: CASSRLAGVPTDTQYF; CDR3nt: TGTGCCAGCAGCCGGCTAGCGGGAGTTCCCACAGATACGCAGTATTTT
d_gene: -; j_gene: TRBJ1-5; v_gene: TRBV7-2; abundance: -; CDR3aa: CASSVGGGQPQHF; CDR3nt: TGTGCCAGCAGCGTAGGGGGGGGTCAGCCCCAGCATTTT
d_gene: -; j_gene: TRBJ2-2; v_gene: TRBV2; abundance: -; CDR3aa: CASSSNRAGAGELFF; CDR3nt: TGTGCCAGCAGTTCCAACAGGGCGGGGGCCGGGGAGCTGTTTTTT
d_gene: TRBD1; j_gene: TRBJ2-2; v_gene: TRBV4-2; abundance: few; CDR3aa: CASTLQVGQGGPGELFF; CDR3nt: TGTGCCAGCACCCTTCAAGTGGGACAGGGGGGCCCCGGGGAGCTGTTTTTT
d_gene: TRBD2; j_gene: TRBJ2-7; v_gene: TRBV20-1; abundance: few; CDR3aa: CSARDRGRDYEQYF; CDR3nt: TGCAGTGCTAGAGACCGGGGGAGGGACTACGAGCAGTACTTC
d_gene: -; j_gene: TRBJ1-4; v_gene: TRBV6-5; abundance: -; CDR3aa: CASSPGPGGEKLFF; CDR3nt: TGTGCCAGCAGCCCAGGCCCGGGAGGGGAAAAACTGTTTTTT
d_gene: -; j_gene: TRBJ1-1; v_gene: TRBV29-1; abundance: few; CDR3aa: CSVASRAADGDEAFF; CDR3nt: TGCAGCGTTGCCTCCCGGGCCGCGGATGGGGATGAAGCTTTCTTT
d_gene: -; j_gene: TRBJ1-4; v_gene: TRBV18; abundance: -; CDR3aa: CASSQGIPATNEKLFF; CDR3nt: TGTGCCAGCTCCCAGGGGATTCCTGCAACTAATGAAAAACTGTTTTTT
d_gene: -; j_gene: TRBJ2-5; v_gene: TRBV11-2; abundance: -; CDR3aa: CASSRMTEGETQYF; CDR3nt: TGTGCCAGCAGCCGGATGACAGAAGGGGAGACCCAGTACTTC
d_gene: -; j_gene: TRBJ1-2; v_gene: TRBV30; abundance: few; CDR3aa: CAWKGQGSWSYGYTF; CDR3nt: TGTGCCTGGAAGGGACAAGGATCTTGGAGCTATGGCTACACCTTC
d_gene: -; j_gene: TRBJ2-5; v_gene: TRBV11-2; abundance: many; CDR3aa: CASSFFQGKQETQYF; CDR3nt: TGTGCCAGCAGCTTCTTTCAGGGGAAGCAAGAGACCCAGTACTTC
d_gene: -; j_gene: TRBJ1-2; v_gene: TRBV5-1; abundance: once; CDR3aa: CASSLATFNYGYTF; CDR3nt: TGCGCCAGCAGCTTGGCTACTTTTAACTATGGCTACACCTTC
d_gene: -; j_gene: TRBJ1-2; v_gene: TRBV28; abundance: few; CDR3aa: CASSLTRGGYTF; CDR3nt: TGTGCCAGCAGTTTAACCCGTGGGGGCTACACCTTC
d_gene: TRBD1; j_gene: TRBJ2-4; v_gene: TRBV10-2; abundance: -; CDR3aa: CASRKGQGPFDIQYF; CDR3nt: TGCGCCAGCAGGAAAGGACAGGGTCCGTTCGACATTCAGTACTTC
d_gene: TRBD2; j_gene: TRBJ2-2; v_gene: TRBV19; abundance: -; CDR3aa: CASRARGTRNTGELFF; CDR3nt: TGTGCCAGTAGAGCACGGGGGACTAGGAACACCGGGGAGCTGTTTTTT
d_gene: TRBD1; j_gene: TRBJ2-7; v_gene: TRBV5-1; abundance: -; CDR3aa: CASSFYGTGVTEQYF; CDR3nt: TGCGCCAGCAGCTTTTACGGGACAGGGGTCACAGAGCAGTACTTC
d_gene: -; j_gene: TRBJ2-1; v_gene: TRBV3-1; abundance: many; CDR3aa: CASSTQPSRTAQFF; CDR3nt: TGTGCCAGCAGCACCCAGCCCTCCCGGACCGCGCAGTTCTTC
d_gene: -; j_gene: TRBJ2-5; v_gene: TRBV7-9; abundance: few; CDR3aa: CASSLQGEGETQYF; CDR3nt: TGTGCCAGCAGCTTACAGGGCGAGGGGGAGACCCAGTACTTC
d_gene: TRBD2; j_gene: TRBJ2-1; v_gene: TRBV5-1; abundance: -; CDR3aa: CASSSSAGVVFGYNEQFF; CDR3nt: TGCGCCAGCAGCAGCTCCGCGGGGGTGGTGTTCGGGTACAATGAGCAGTTCTTC
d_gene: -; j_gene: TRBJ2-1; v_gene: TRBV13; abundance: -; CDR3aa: CASSFRRILYNEQFF; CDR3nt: TGTGCCAGCAGCTTTCGGCGAATTCTCTACAATGAGCAGTTCTTC
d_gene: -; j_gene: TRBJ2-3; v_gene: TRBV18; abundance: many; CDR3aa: CASSATWASLGTDTQYF; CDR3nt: TGTGCCAGCTCCGCGACCTGGGCTAGTTTGGGCACAGATACGCAGTATTTT